This TCR beta chain was sequenced in a study of CD8+ T cells in alopecia areata. The germline V and J ends were trimmed by 1 base and 2 bases, with 14 bases remaining between them. Germline V gene sequence: CDR1 SQVTM, CDR2 ANQGSEA. The CDR3 extends over 15 amino acids. Extracted RNA was reverse transcribed, and the resulting cDNA served as sequencing template. TCRdb keeps only in-frame clones here, not all; method: immunoSEQ multiplex PCR. This table holds 150,000 to 200,000 clones, over 50% found once. The chain combines TRBV29-1 with TRBJ1-2; D perhaps matches TRBD1 (6 bases). The material was CD4+ T cells sorted from blood, obtained at week 0. The TCR originated in a human donor with alopecia areata. The CDR3 DNA follows: TGCAGCGTTGAAGCGTCGAGGGGGGACAACTATGGCTACACCTTC. Translation gives CSVEASRGDNYGYTF.